This TCR beta chain was recovered during a study of blood T cell repertoires in COVID-19. Study at large: Italy, Spain and the United States were the sources of the convalescent and acute COVID-19 samples. PBMCs, B-cell-depleted T cells, or T cells provided the cDNA or gDNA that made up the material.

This CDR3 region has 13 residues. Trimming removed 2 bases from V and 6 bases from J, with 8 bases in between. Germline CDR1 is SGHTA and CDR2 is FQGTGA. The authors' processing: Reference gene primer amplification gave nucleated cell count estimates. TCRdb keeps only in-frame clones here, not all; method: immunoSEQ multiplex PCR. D and trimming were read from the DNA, whereas the V and J calls and clone size are those reported in that table. The sample contains around 250,000 clones, roughly nine tenths of which appear only once. What was sequenced was peripheral blood. The gene calls are TRBV7-3 and TRBJ2-1; no clear D. The sequence came from a man aged 18 to 30 with active or convalescent COVID-19. CDR3 nucleotides: TGTGCCAGCAGCTTACAGGAATCCAATGAGCAGTTCTTC. Translating it yields CASSLQESNEQFF.